The entry below describes one TCR beta chain. Its antigen is unidentified. This sample is drawn from a study of vaccination and CD4 T cells after COVID-19. Turning to the study itself: Nasal swab PCR had shown SARS-CoV-2 positivity in the convalescent patients (roughly ten mild cases, one severe case). Drawing of post-COVID samples took place a median approximately 100 days after diagnosis (range 35 to 161).

Each CDR3 protein is one row after TCRdb ran MiXCR on the PCR reads. The sample lists some 22,000 distinct CDR3 sequences, 50% to 65% seen once, with about 1% in the top ten. Findings and limits, study-wide: There were relatively few convalescent patients studied, and there were no early post-infection timepoints.

The V and J ends lost 6 bases and 4 bases, in that order; junction bases with no gene match: 6. Germline CDR1 and CDR2: GTSNPN and SVGIG (reference sequence). This CDR3 is built from 13 residues. The material sequenced was CD4+ T cells from blood, taken before SARS-CoV-2 vaccination. The chain uses TRBV30 and TRBJ2-7; 10 bases align to TRBD2. The TCR comes from a human donor who had recovered from COVID-19. The CDR3 loop reads CACTAGGWYEQYF. CDR3 DNA: TGTGCCTGTACAGCGGGAGGGTGGTACGAGCAGTACTTC.